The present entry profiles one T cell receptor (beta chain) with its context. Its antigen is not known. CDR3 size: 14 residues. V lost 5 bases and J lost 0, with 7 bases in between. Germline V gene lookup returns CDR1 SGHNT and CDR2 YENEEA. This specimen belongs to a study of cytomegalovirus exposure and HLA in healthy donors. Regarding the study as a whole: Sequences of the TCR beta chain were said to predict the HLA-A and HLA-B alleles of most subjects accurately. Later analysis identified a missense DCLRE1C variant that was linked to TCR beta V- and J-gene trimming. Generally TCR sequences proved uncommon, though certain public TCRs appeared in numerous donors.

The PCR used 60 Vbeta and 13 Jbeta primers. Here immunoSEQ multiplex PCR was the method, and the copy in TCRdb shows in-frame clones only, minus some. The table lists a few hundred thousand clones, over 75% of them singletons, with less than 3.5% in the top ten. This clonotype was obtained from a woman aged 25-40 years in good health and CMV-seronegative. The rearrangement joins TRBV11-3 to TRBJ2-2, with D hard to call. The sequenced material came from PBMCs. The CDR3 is CASSMTANTGELFF. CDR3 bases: TGTGCCAGCAGCATGACTGCGAACACCGGGGAGCTGTTTTTT.